These 27 T cell receptor beta chains came from one sample sequenced in a study of CD8+ T cells in alopecia areata. Treatment defined: oral pan-JAK inhibitor, 5-10 mg twice daily. As the sequencing template, cDNA was produced by extracting RNA and reverse transcribing it. Measured with immunoSEQ multiplex PCR; TCRdb has only the in-frame clones, and not every one. This table has over 150,000 clones, roughly 50% appearing once. Sequencing was performed on CD8+ T cells sorted from blood, taken at week 24, from a patient treated with tofacitinib. These TCRs come from a human donor with alopecia areata.

CDR3 in DNA: TGTGCCGGGGACGGCCTTAGCACAGATACGCAGTATTTT. Its protein is CAGDGLSTDTQYF. This chain connects TRBV30 to TRBJ2-3, with D perhaps matching TRBD1 or TRBD2 (5 bases each). The V gene's germline CDR1 is GTSNPN and CDR2 SVGIG (reference sequence). The CDR3 has 13 residues. V shed 8 bases and J shed 0 bases, with 12 bases lying between them.

This clone has just a few counts. This rearrangement joins TRBV4-1 to TRBJ1-2; maybe TRBD1 (5 bases). CDR1 is MGHRA, CDR2 YSYEKL, per germline. This CDR3 has 15 amino acids. V dropped 0 bases and J dropped 4 bases, with 12 bases sitting between them. The DNA for the CDR3 is TGCGCCAGCAGCCAAGAGGGGACCGGTTCCTATGGCTACACCTTC. Residues: CASSQEGTGSYGYTF.

This clone occurred a few times. This chain uses TRBV4-2 with TRBJ2-1, with TRBD1 identical over 7 bases. The CDR3 contains 15 residues. V dropped 4 bases and J dropped 8; count of bases not matched to a gene: 11. Germline V CDR1 and CDR2: LGHNA, YNFKEQ. In DNA form, the CDR3 reads TGTGCCAGCAGCCCCCGGGACAGCTATGAGGATGAGCAGTTCTTC. It specifies CASSPRDSYEDEQFF.

This rearrangement joins TRBV7-8 to TRBJ2-7, with a weak D call TRBD2 (6 bases). Trimming took 4 bases from V and 6 from J, leaving 13 bases between them. The CDR3 runs to 13 residues. In germline, CDR1 is SGHVS, CDR2 FQNEAQ. The CDR3 nucleotides are TGTGCCAGCAGCTCGGCGGGGTCAGGCGAGCAGTACTTC. Protein sequence: CASSSAGSGEQYF.

The gene calls are TRBV14 and TRBJ2-3; the D is unclear. The V and J ends lost 1 base and 1 base respectively, with 3 bases between them. The germline gives CDR1 SGHDN, CDR2 FVKESK. This CDR3 contains 13 residues. This CDR3 reads CASSQVGTDTQYF. The CDR3 nucleotides are TGTGCCAGCAGCCAAGTGGGCACAGATACGCAGTATTTT. Full variable domain (outside the CDR3, taken from reference TRBV14 and TRBJ2-3): EAGVTQFPSHSVIEKGQTVTLRCDPISGHDNLYWYRRVMGKEIKFLLHFVKESKQDESGMPNNRFLAERTGGTYSTLKVQPAELEDSGVYFCASSQVGTDTQYFGPGTRLTVL.

This rearrangement joins TRBV5-6 to TRBJ2-5, with a possible D match to TRBD1 (5 bases). In germline, CDR1 is SGHDT, CDR2 YYEEEE. Trimming cost V 3 bases and J 5 bases, with 8 bases left between them. The CDR3 extends over 12 amino acids. In DNA form, the CDR3 reads TGTGCCAGCAGCTGGGGCAGTGAGACCCAGTACTTC. Encoded protein: CASSWGSETQYF.

The V and J genes are TRBV2 and TRBJ1-1, with D maybe TRBD1 (5 bases). The V gene lost 7 bases and the J gene lost 9 bases, with 12 bases spanning the gap. Per the germline V gene, CDR1 is SNHLY and CDR2 is FYNNEI. CDR3 length: 11 amino acids. The CDR3 sequence is CASKPGPQAFF. The CDR3, as DNA: TGTGCCAGCAAGCCGGGACCTCAAGCTTTCTTT. The whole variable domain, filled in from reference TRBV2 and TRBJ1-1, reads EPEVTQTPSHQVTQMGQEVILRCVPISNHLYFYWYRQILGQKVEFLVSFYNNEISEKSEIFDDQFSVERPDGSNFTLKIRSTKLEDSAMYFCASKPGPQAFFGQGTRLTVV.

This rearrangement joins TRBV19 to TRBJ1-2; a possible D gene is TRBD1 (6 bases). V gave up 5 bases and J gave up 3 bases, with 13 bases separating them. The CDR3 runs 14 residues. The germline CDR1 and CDR2 sequences are LNHDA and SQIVND (reference sequence). The CDR3 nucleotides are TGTGCCAGTAGTCCTGGGGGGCTAGACTATGGCTACACCTTC. This codes for CASSPGGLDYGYTF.

The count of this clone is one. The rearrangement links TRBV23-1 to TRBJ2-7; perhaps TRBD1 as D (8 bases). TRBV23-1 belongs to the ORF category, with a function that is uncertain. This CDR3 has 14 amino acids. The V end lost 4 bases, the J end lost 3 bases, and 13 bases lay between the germline ends. The CDR3 DNA sequence: TGCGCCAGCAGTCTGGACAGGGAGGGCTACGAGCAGTACTTC. This codes for CASSLDREGYEQYF.

The V call is TRBV13, the J call TRBJ1-4; D gene ambiguous. Germline values: CDR1 PRHDT, CDR2 FYEKMQ (reference sequence). The CDR3 covers 15 residues. Trimming took off 5 bases at V and 6 bases at J, with 16 bases between the two ends. The chain's CDR3 is CASSPRTVGDEKLFF. CDR3 in DNA: TGTGCCAGCAGCCCAAGGACCGTCGGCGATGAAAAACTGTTTTTT. Variable domain in full (rest from reference TRBV13 and TRBJ1-4): AAGVIQSPRHLIKEKRETATLKCYPIPRHDTVYWYQQGPGQDPQFLISFYEKMQSDKGSIPDRFSAQQFSDYHSELNMSSLELGDSALYFCASSPRTVGDEKLFFGSGTQLSVL.

V and J are TRBV9 and TRBJ1-2; a weak D match, TRBD1 (5 bases). CDR1 is SGDLS and CDR2 is YYNGEE in the germline V gene. Trimming left V 3 bases short and J 4 bases short, with 13 bases between. The CDR3 has 14 amino acids. CDR3 region: CASSEPGRVYGYTF. The CDR3 DNA sequence: TGTGCCAGCAGCGAACCGGGACGGGTCTATGGCTACACCTTC.

The rearrangement links TRBV7-8 to TRBJ2-5; D not certain. V was cut by 5 bases and J by 3 bases, with 10 bases left in between. Germline CDR1 reads SGHVS; CDR2 reads FQNEAQ. The CDR3 loop spans 13 amino acids. The CDR3 bases are TGTGCCAGCAGCAGGCAGTCAAAAGAGACCCAGTACTTC. Translation: CASSRQSKETQYF.

J is TRBJ2-3 and V is TRBV5-1; the D is unclear. The CDR3 is made up of 12 amino acids. CDR1 SGHRS and CDR2 YFSETQ come from the germline V gene. V lost 5 bases and J lost 2, with 6 bases in between. In DNA, the CDR3 is TGCGCCAGCAGGTTTTCCACAGATACGCAGTATTTT. Its translation: CASRFSTDTQYF. The full variable domain, completed using reference TRBV5-1 and TRBJ2-3, is KAGVTQTPRYLIKTRGQQVTLSCSPISGHRSVSWYQQTPGQGLQFLFEYFSETQRNKGNFPGRFSGRQFSNSRSEMNVSTLELGDSALYLCASRFSTDTQYFGPGTRLTVL.

This clone was observed a handful of times. The gene calls are TRBV13 and TRBJ2-7; D might be TRBD2 (6 bases). V was shortened by 4 bases and J by 6 bases, with 10 bases between the two germline ends. The CDR3 is 12 amino acids. Germline assignment: CDR1 PRHDT and CDR2 FYEKMQ (reference sequence). The CDR3 nucleotides are TGTGCCAGCAGCTCGGGAGAGGGCGAGCAGTACTTC. It encodes CASSSGEGEQYF.

In its sample, this clone was seen a few times. V is TRBV5-1 and J is TRBJ1-1, with a tentative D call TRBD1 (6 bases). This CDR3 is 14 amino acids long. Trimming shortened V by 0 bases and J by 5 bases, and 11 bases separated the two germline ends. Germline V gene data show CDR1 as SGHRS and CDR2 as YFSETQ. CDR3 protein: CASSLAGAGTEAFF. The CDR3 DNA sequence: TGCGCCAGCAGCTTGGCAGGGGCAGGGACTGAAGCTTTCTTT.

The J gene is TRBJ1-2, the V gene TRBV19; 8 bases fit TRBD1. V gave up 8 bases and J gave up 3 bases; unmatched junction bases: 8. Germline V CDR1 and CDR2: LNHDA, SQIVND (reference sequence). The CDR3 spans 14 residues. The CDR3 DNA sequence: TGTGCCAGTGCCCGGGACAGGTTGGACTATGGCTACACCTTC. It specifies CASARDRLDYGYTF.

This clone turned up a few times. The chain joins TRBV19 to TRBJ2-5; D may be TRBD1 (6 bases). Germline lookup yields CDR1 LNHDA and CDR2 SQIVND (reference sequence). V was clipped by 5 bases and J by 5 bases, with 9 bases between them. The CDR3 runs 12 residues. This chain's CDR3 is CASSQQGETQYF. CDR3 nucleotides: TGTGCCAGTAGTCAGCAGGGGGAGACCCAGTACTTC.

This clone was counted between two and nine times. This chain uses TRBV27 with TRBJ2-2; D gene uncertain. The germline V and J ends were trimmed by 7 bases and 0 bases, with 6 bases remaining between them. The V gene's germline CDR1 is MNHEY and CDR2 SMNVEV (reference sequence). The CDR3 is 13 residues long. This CDR3 is CASIEPNTGELFF. In DNA form, the CDR3 reads TGTGCCAGCATCGAACCGAACACCGGGGAGCTGTTTTTT.

The gene calls are TRBV5-1 and TRBJ2-3, with D hard to call. CDR3 size: 15 residues. Trimming took 4 bases from V and 0 from J, leaving 12 bases between them. Looked up from germline, CDR1 is SGHRS and CDR2 is YFSETQ. CDR3 nucleotide sequence: TGCGCCAGCAGCATTAACACTGCTAGCACAGATACGCAGTATTTT. The encoded protein is CASSINTASTDTQYF.

V and J are TRBV7-8 and TRBJ2-1; 7 bases agree with TRBD2. Per the germline V gene, CDR1 is SGHVS and CDR2 is FQNEAQ. The CDR3 sequence is 13 residues long. With V trimmed by 10 bases and J by 8 bases, 11 bases remained unmatched. The CDR3 sequence: CATYTSELDEQFF. The CDR3 DNA reads as TGTGCCACCTATACTAGCGAGTTGGATGAGCAGTTCTTC.

The chain combines TRBV30 with TRBJ2-4, with D tentatively TRBD1 (5 bases). The V end was cut by 3 bases, the J end by 8 bases, with 8 bases between. This CDR3 spans 11 amino acids. Germline values: CDR1 GTSNPN, CDR2 SVGIG (reference sequence). The CDR3 DNA is TGTGCCTGGAGGGGGCTAGACATTCAGTACTTC. Protein: CAWRGLDIQYF.

This chain joins TRBV30 and TRBJ1-5, with 7 bases lining up with TRBD1. V lost 5 bases to trimming and J lost 2 bases; unmatched junction nucleotides: 6. The CDR3 consists of 14 residues. Germline values: CDR1 GTSNPN, CDR2 SVGIG (reference sequence). The DNA of the CDR3 is TGTGCCTGGTCACAGGGGCCCCGCAATCAGCCCCAGCATTTT. It translates to CAWSQGPRNQPQHF.

The rearrangement links TRBV5-1 to TRBJ2-4; maybe TRBD1 (5 bases). The ends were cut back, 4 bases at V and 3 bases at J, with 17 bases in the middle. This CDR3 is 16 amino acids long. Germline V gene data show CDR1 as SGHRS and CDR2 as YFSETQ. The CDR3 spells CASSHSRGGDKNIQYF. The CDR3 DNA is TGCGCCAGCAGCCACTCAAGGGGCGGAGACAAAAACATTCAGTACTTC.

The rearrangement joins TRBV7-9 to TRBJ2-3; D gene ambiguous. In germline, CDR1 is SEHNR, CDR2 FQNEAQ (reference sequence). V lost 5 bases to trimming and J lost 5 bases, with 11 bases between them. CDR3 length equals 13 residues. The CDR3 DNA sequence: TGTGCCAGCAGCCTGGATGCTAGAGATACGCAGTATTTT. Protein sequence: CASSLDARDTQYF.

J is TRBJ1-2 and V is TRBV30; tentative D call: TRBD1 (6 bases). The V and J ends lost 8 bases and 5 bases respectively, with 12 bases between them. This CDR3 contains 11 residues. Looked up from germline, CDR1 is GTSNPN and CDR2 is SVGIG (reference sequence). DNA of the CDR3: TGTGCCCAACACAGGGAATATGGCTACACCTTC. Protein: CAQHREYGYTF.

J is TRBJ2-2 and V is TRBV15, with D tentatively TRBD2 (6 bases). From germline, CDR1 is LNHNV and CDR2 YYDKDF (reference sequence). The V end lost 5 bases, the J end lost 7 bases, and 14 bases lay between the germline ends. This CDR3 spans 14 amino acids. The CDR3 DNA reads TGTGCCACCAGCGTTTCCAGGGAGGTCGGGGAGCTGTTTTTT. Translating gives CATSVSREVGELFF.

This clone was detected only a few times. The chain couples TRBV11-2 to TRBJ2-5; 9 bases agree with TRBD2. The CDR3 is made up of 15 amino acids. Germline CDR1 reads SGHAT; CDR2 reads FQNNGV. Trimming took 5 bases from V and 5 from J; bases not matched to a gene: 9. The CDR3 DNA follows: TGTGCCAGCAGCCCAGAGGCTAGCGGGGAGGAGACCCAGTACTTC. It codes for CASSPEASGEETQYF.